The next 2 T cell receptor beta chains were all read from a single sample in a study of CD8 T cells in Susac syndrome (dated by TCRdb to about 2019). Libraries were prepared through the immunoSEQ multiplex PCR assay. RNA was extracted with the RNeasy kit and roughly 0.5 to 1 ug was reverse transcribed using random hexamers. TCRdb reprocessed the public reads (quality trimming at Q25 with fastp, clone calling with MiXCR) and kept in-frame beta chains. Every entry covers one CDR3 protein and lists the most common genes and DNA from its rows. This sample gives fewer than 150,000 distinct CDR3 sequences in total; about 93% of them show up just once. About 0.26% of the sample rests with the top ten. The sequenced material came from CD8+ T cells from PBMCs. These receptors all stem from a human donor in good health.

The genes are TRBV5-4 and TRBJ2-1; D gene ambiguous. CDR1 SGHNT and CDR2 YYREEE come from the germline V gene (reference sequence). V gave up 4 bases and J gave up 0 bases, with 14 bases separating them. The CDR3 has 16 residues. CDR3 DNA: TGTGCCAGCAGCGGAATGGACGGAAGCTCCTACAATGAGCAGTTCTTC. It encodes CASSGMDGSSYNEQFF. Combining the CDR3 with reference TRBV5-4 and TRBJ2-1 gives the whole variable domain ETGVTQSPTHLIKTRGQQVTLRCSSQSGHNTVSWYQQALGQGPQFIFQYYREEENGRGNFPPRFSGLQFPNYSSELNVNALELDDSALYLCASSGMDGSSYNEQFFGPGTRLTVL.

The J gene is TRBJ1-1, the V gene TRBV6-6; D is possibly TRBD1 (6 bases). Trimming pared 6 bases from V and 1 base from J, leaving 12 bases between. The CDR3 sequence is 14 residues long. The V gene's germline CDR1 is MNHNY and CDR2 SVGAGI (reference sequence). The chain's CDR3 is CASRYLGANTEAFF. The CDR3 DNA sequence: TGTGCCAGCAGGTATCTGGGGGCGAACACTGAAGCTTTCTTT.